The sequence of this T cell receptor (beta chain) was determined in a study of neoadjuvant anti-PD-1 for oral cavity cancer. Study-level results: Each response group had just a few patients in TCR analyses.

Points on this clone: Its target is not known.

CDR1 is ENHRY, CDR2 SYGVKD, per germline. Trimming cost V 0 bases and J 2 bases, with 12 bases left between them. This CDR3 contains 16 residues. The repertoire was sequenced with immunoSEQ multiplex PCR; TCRdb's copy has only in-frame clones and lacks some. The sample consists of tens of thousands of clones, roughly nine tenths of them appearing once. Indicated time point: after neoadjuvant nivolumab, at surgical resection. The sequencing used PBMCs, collected after nivolumab (anti-PD-1) treatment. The chain links TRBV10-3 to TRBJ2-3; a weak D match, TRBD2 (6 bases). The source of this sequence is a person aged 35 to 85 with oral cavity squamous cell carcinoma. CDR3 sequence: CAISESWKRVTDTQYF. CDR3 nucleotides: TGTGCCATCAGTGAGTCTTGGAAGCGGGTCACAGATACGCAGTATTTT.